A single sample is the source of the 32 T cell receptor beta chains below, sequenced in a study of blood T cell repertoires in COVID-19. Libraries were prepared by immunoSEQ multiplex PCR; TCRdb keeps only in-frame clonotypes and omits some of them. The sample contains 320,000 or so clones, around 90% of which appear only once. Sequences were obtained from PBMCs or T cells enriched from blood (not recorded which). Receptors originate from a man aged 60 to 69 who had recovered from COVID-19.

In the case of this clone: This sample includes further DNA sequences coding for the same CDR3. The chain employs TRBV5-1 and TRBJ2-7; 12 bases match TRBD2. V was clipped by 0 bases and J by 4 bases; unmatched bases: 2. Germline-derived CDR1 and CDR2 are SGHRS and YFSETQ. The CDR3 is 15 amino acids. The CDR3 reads CASSLGLAGVYEQYF. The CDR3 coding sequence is TGCGCCAGCAGCTTGGGACTAGCGGGAGTGTACGAGCAGTACTTC. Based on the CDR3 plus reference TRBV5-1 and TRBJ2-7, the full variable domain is KAGVTQTPRYLIKTRGQQVTLSCSPISGHRSVSWYQQTPGQGLQFLFEYFSETQRNKGNFPGRFSGRQFSNSRSEMNVSTLELGDSALYLCASSLGLAGVYEQYFGPGTRLTVT.

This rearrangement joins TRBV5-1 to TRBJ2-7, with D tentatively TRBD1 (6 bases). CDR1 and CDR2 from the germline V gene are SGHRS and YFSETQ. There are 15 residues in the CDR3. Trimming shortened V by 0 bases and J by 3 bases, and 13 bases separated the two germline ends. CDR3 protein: CASSLDGQTYYEQYF. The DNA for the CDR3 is TGCGCCAGCAGCTTGGATGGACAGACCTACTACGAGCAGTACTTC. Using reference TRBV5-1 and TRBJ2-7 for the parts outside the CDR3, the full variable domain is KAGVTQTPRYLIKTRGQQVTLSCSPISGHRSVSWYQQTPGQGLQFLFEYFSETQRNKGNFPGRFSGRQFSNSRSEMNVSTLELGDSALYLCASSLDGQTYYEQYFGPGTRLTVT.

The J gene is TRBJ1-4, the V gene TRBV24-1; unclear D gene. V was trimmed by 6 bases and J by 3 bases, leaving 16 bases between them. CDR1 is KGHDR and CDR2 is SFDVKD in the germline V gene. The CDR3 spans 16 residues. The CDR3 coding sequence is TGTGCCACCAGTCCCGGTCGCGGGGTGCCTAATGAAAAACTGTTTTTT. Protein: CATSPGRGVPNEKLFF.

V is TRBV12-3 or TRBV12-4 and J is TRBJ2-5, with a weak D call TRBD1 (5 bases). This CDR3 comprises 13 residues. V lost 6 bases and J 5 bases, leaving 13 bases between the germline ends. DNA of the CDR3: TGTGCCAGCAGGCAGACAGCCGCGGAGACCCAGTACTTC. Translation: CASRQTAAETQYF.

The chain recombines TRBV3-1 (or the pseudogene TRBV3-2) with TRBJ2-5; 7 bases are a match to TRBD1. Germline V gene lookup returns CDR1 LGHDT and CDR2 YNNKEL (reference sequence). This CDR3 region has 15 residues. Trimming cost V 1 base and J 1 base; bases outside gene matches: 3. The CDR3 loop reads CASSQAAGGQETQYF. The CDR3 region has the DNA TGTGCCAGCAGCCAAGCGGCAGGGGGCCAAGAGACCCAGTACTTC.

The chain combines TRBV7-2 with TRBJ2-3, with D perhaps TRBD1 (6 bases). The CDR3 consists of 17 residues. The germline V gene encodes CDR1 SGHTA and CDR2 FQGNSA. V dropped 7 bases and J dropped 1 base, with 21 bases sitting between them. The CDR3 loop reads CASIRTASSTGTDTQYF. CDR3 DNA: TGTGCCAGCATCAGGACAGCTAGCTCCACCGGCACAGATACGCAGTATTTT.

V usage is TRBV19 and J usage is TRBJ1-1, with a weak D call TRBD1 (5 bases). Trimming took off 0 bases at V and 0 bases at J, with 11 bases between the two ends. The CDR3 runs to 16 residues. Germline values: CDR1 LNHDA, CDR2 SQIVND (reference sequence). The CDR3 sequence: CASSIENRGMNTEAFF. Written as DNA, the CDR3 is TGTGCCAGTAGTATAGAGAACCGGGGGATGAACACTGAAGCTTTCTTT.

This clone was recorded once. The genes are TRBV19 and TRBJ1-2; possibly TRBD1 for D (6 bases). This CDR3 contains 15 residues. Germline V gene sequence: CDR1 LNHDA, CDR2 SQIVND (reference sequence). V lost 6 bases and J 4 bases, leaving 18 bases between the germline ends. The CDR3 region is CASSLFTQGRYGYTF. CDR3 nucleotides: TGTGCCAGTAGCCTCTTCACACAGGGCCGCTATGGCTACACCTTC.

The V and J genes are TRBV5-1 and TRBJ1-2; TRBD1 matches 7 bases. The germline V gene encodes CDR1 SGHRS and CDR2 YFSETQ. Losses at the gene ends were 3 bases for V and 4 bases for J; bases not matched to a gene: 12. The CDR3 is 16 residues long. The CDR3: CASSSTGAVVSYGYTF. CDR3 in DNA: TGCGCCAGCAGCTCCACAGGGGCCGTCGTCTCCTATGGCTACACCTTC.

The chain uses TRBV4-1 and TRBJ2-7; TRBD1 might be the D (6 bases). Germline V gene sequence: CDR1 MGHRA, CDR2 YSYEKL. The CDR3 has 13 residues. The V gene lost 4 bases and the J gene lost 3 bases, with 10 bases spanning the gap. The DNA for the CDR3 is TGCGCCAGCAGCCTCGGACAGTTCTACGAGCAGTACTTC. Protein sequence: CASSLGQFYEQYF.

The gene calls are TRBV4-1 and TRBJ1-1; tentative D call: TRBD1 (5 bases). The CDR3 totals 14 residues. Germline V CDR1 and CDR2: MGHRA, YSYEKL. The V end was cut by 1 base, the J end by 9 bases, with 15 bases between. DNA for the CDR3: TGCGCCAGCAGCCAAGGCGGGACGGCCTCGAAAGCTTTCTTT. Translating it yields CASSQGGTASKAFF.

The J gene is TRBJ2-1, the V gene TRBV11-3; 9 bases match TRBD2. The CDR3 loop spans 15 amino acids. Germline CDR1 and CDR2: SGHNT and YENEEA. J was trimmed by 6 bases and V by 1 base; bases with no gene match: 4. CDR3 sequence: CASSLGTSVGNEQFF. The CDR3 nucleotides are TGTGCCAGCAGCTTAGGGACTAGCGTCGGCAATGAGCAGTTCTTC.

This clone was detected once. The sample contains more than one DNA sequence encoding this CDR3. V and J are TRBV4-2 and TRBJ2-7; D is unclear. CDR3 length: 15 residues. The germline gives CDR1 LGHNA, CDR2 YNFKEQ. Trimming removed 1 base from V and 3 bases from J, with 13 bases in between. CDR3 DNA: TGTGCCAGCAGCCAAGGGTTGGCGGTAAGCTACGAGCAGTACTTC. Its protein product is CASSQGLAVSYEQYF.

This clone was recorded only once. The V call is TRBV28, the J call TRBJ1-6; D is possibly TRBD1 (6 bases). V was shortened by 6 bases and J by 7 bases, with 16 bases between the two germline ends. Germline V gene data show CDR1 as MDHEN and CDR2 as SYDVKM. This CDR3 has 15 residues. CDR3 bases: TGTGCCAGCAGGTTAACCCCAAGGGGGAATTCACCCCTCCACTTT. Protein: CASRLTPRGNSPLHF.

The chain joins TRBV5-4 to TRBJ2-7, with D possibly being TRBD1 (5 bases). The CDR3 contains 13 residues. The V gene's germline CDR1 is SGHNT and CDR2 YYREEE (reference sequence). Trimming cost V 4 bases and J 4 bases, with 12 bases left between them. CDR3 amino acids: CASSLFRGYEQYF. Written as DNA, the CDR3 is TGTGCCAGCAGCCTTTTTAGGGGTTACGAGCAGTACTTC.

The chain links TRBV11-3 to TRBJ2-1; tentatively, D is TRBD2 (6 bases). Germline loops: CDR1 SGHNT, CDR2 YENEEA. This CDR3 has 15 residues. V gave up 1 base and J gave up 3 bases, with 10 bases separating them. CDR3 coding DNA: TGTGCCAGCAGCTTAGCCACTAGCAACTACAATGAGCAGTTCTTC. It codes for CASSLATSNYNEQFF.

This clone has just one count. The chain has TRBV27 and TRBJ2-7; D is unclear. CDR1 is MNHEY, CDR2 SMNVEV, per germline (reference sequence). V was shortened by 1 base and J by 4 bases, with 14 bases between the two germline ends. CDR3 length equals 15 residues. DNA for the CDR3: TGTGCCAGCAGTTTATACGCCGTGAAGCCGTACGAGCAGTACTTC. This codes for CASSLYAVKPYEQYF.

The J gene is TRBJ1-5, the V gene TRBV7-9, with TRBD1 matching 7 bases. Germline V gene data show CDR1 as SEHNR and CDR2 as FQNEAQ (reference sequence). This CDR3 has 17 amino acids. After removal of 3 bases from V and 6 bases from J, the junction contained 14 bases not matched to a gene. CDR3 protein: CASSFSGGTAHAQPQHF. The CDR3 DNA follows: TGTGCCAGCAGCTTTTCAGGGGGTACCGCTCATGCTCAGCCCCAGCATTTT.

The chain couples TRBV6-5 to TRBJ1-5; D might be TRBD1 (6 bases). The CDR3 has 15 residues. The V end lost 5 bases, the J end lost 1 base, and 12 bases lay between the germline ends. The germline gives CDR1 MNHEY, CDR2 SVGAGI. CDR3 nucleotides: TGTGCCAGCAGTAACCACAGGGCCAGCAATCAGCCCCAGCATTTT. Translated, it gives CASSNHRASNQPQHF.

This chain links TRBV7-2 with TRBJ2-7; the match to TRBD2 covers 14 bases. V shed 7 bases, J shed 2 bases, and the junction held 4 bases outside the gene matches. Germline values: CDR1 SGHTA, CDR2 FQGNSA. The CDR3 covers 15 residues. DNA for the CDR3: TGTGCCAGCACCCGGACTAGCGGGGGGCCCTACGAGCAGTACTTC. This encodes CASTRTSGGPYEQYF.

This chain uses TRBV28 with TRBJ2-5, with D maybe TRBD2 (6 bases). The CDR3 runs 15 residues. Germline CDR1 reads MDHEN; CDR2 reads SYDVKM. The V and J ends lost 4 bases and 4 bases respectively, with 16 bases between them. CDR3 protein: CASSSGGTSPETQYF. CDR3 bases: TGTGCCAGCAGTTCGGGCGGGACCTCGCCAGAGACCCAGTACTTC.

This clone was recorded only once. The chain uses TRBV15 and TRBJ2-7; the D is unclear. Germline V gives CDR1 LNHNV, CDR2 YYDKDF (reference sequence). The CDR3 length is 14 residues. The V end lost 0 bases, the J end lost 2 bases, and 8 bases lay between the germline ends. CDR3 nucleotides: TGTGCCACCAGCAGAGAGGGTCTAGCCTACGAGCAGTACTTC. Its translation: CATSREGLAYEQYF.

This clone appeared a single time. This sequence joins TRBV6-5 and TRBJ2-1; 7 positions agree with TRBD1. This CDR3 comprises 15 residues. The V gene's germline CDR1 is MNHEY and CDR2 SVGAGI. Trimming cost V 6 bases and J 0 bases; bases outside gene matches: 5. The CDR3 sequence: CASSTDRSSYNEQFF. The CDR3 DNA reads TGTGCCAGCAGCACGGACAGGAGCTCCTACAATGAGCAGTTCTTC.

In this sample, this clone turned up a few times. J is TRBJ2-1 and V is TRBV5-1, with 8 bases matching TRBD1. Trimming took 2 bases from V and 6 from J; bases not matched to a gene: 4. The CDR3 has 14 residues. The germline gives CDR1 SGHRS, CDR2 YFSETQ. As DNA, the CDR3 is TGCGCCAGCAGCTTACCGGGACAGGTCAATGAGCAGTTCTTC. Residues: CASSLPGQVNEQFF. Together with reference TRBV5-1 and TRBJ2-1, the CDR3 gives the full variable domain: KAGVTQTPRYLIKTRGQQVTLSCSPISGHRSVSWYQQTPGQGLQFLFEYFSETQRNKGNFPGRFSGRQFSNSRSEMNVSTLELGDSALYLCASSLPGQVNEQFFGPGTRLTVL.

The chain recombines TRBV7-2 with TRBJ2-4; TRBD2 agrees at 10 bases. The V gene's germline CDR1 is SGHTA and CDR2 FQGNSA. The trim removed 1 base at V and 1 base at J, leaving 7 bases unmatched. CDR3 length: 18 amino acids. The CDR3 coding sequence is TGTGCCAGCAGCTTAGGGCCTAGCGGGAGCCTTGCCAAAAACATTCAGTACTTC. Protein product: CASSLGPSGSLAKNIQYF. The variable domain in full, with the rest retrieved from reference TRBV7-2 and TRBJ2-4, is GAGVSQSPSNKVTEKGKDVELRCDPISGHTALYWYRQSLGQGLEFLIYFQGNSAPDKSGLPSDRFSAERTGGSVSTLTIQRTQQEDSAVYLCASSLGPSGSLAKNIQYFGAGTRLSVL.

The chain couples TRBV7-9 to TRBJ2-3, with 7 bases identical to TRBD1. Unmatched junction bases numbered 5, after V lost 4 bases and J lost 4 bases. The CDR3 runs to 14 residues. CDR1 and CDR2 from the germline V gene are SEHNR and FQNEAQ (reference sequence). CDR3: CASSSYRGADTQYF. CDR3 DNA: TGTGCCAGCAGCTCCTACAGGGGCGCAGATACGCAGTATTTT. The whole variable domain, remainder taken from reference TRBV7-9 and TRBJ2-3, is DTGVSQNPRHKITKRGQNVTFRCDPISEHNRLYWYRQTLGQGPEFLTYFQNEAQLEKSRLLSDRFSAERPKGSFSTLEIQRTEQGDSAMYLCASSSYRGADTQYFGPGTRLTVL.

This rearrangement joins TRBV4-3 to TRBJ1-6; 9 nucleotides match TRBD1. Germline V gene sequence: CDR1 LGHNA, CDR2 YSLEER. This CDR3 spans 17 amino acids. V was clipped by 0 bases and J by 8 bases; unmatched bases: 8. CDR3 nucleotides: TGCGCCAGCAGCCAAGATATCGGGACAGGGTTCGATTCACCCCTCCACTTT. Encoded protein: CASSQDIGTGFDSPLHF.

The CDR3 bases are TGTGCCAGTAGCCGTGGGGGGACCAACTATGGCTACACCTTC. Amino acid sequence: CASSRGGTNYGYTF. The chain joins TRBV19 to TRBJ1-2, with D possibly matching TRBD1 (5 bases). Germline V gives CDR1 LNHDA, CDR2 SQIVND (reference sequence). V was cut by 6 bases and J by 2 bases, with 13 bases left in between. The CDR3 covers 14 residues.

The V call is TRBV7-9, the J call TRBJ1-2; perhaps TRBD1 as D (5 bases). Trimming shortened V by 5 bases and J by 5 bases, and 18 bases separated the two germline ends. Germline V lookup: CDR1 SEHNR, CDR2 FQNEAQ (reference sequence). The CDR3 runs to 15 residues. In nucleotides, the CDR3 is TGTGCCAGCAGCGAAGACGGGGGATCGGGGTATGGCTACACCTTC. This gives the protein CASSEDGGSGYGYTF.

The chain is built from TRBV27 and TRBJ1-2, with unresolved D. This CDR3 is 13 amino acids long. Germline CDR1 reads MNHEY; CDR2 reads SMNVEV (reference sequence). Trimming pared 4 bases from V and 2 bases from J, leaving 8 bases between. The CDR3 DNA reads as TGTGCCAGCAGTTCCCTTGTGAACTATGGCTACACCTTC. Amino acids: CASSSLVNYGYTF.

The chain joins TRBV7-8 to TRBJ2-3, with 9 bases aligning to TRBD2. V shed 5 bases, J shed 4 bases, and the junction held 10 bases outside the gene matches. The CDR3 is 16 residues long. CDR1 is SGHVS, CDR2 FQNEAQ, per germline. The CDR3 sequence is CASSPDSGSPPDTQYF. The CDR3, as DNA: TGTGCCAGCAGCCCGGATAGCGGGAGCCCCCCAGATACGCAGTATTTT.

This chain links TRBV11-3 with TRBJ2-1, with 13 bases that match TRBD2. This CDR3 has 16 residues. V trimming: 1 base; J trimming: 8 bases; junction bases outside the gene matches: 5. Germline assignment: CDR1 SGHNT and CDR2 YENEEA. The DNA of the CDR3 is TGTGCCAGCAGCTTAGGACTAGCGGGAGGAAAGGATGAGCAGTTCTTC. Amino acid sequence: CASSLGLAGGKDEQFF.